There are many counts of the clone carrying this T cell receptor (beta chain). The entry originates in a study of T cells in Graves' hyperthyroidism and ophthalmopathy. From germline, CDR1 is DFQATT and CDR2 SNEGSKA (reference sequence). CDR3 size: 13 residues. Trimming took off 2 bases at V and 8 bases at J, with 12 bases between the two ends. Amplification yielded TCR beta CDR3 regions, with RNA transcripts as the source. HTBI primers drove first-round RT-PCR of the TCR CDR3. TCRdb recomputed calls from the multiplex PCR reads with MiXCR, one row per CDR3 protein. The sample has some 320,000 distinct CDR3 sequences; roughly an eighth are singletons.

The sample was blood. The rearrangement joins TRBV20-1 to TRBJ1-4; D unresolved. This TCR was sampled from a woman aged 40 to 55 with Graves' ophthalmopathy. The CDR3 bases are TGCAGTGCTAGACAAGGGATTCTCGAAAAACTGTTTTTT. It is translated as CSARQGILEKLFF.